These T cell receptor beta chains were read from a single sample in a study of T cell repertoires in aging, cancer and after chemotherapy. TCRdb called the multiplex PCR reads again in MiXCR, with one record for every CDR3 protein. The repertoire consists of around 4,900 distinct CDR3 sequences, with 64% occurring once and the leading ten covering around 30%. Sequencing was carried out using blood. The source is a human donor with a solid tumor. CDR3s include the opening cysteine and the closing phenylalanine or tryptophan.

TRBV19 14 CASMFQAGGEKLFF
TRBV6-5 15 CASRRTSQGRQPQHF
TRBV14 14 CASSPSRMVGELFF
TRBV10-2 12 CASLQGPDTQYF
TRBV30 14 CAWRDTGTVYGYTF
TRBV5-6 14 CASSPRTGAYEQYF
TRBV19 15 CASRTGVQGDYEQYF
TRBV7-9 16 CASSSGGSARTDTQYF
TRBV12-3/TRBV12-4 14 CASSLTTVNTEAFF
TRBV5-1 16 CASSLNSMTNTGELFF
TRBV11-2 13 CASSFQGNTEAFF
TRBV18 14 CASSPRQKNTEAFF
TRBV6-5 14 CASSRTVSGNTIYF
TRBV12-3/TRBV12-4 14 CASRMTGDNSPLHF
TRBV20-1 18 CSARAGPGQSSSNQPQHF
TRBV6-5 11 CASRTGVRAFF
TRBV12-3/TRBV12-4 16 CASSLGRQGNAGELFF
TRBV25-1 12 CASHPGTGELFF
TRBV7-9 17 CASRPGTGAPNTGELFF
TRBV7-2 15 CASSLGGSGFYEQYF
TRBV11-1 15 CASSSIQGANTEAFF
TRBV11-2 16 CASSSLYGTGDEKLFF
TRBV19 17 CASSFPRGQSSGNTIYF
TRBV19 15 CASSIVGTVNEKLFF
TRBV6-5 12 CASRQGNYGYTF
TRBV6-5 15 CASSKTSGRAAEQYF
TRBV12-3/TRBV12-4 12 CASSFRGNTIYF
TRBV6-6 13 CASSQHNDYGYTF
TRBV6-1 15 CASSPSGGTSYEQYF
TRBV20-1 13 CSGKGWGNTEAFF
TRBV6-6 16 CASSYTGTGGQETQYF
TRBV20-1 15 CSATPGQTARNEQFF
TRBV30 13 CACSRGSGNTIYF
TRBV19 15 CASSRGSRELYGYTF
TRBV11-1 15 CASSSGTGGVDTQYF
TRBV10-3 14 CAISGAERTYEQYF
TRBV7-6 16 CASSLEAGGTLTEAFF
TRBV20-1 12 CSALTDDTEAFF
TRBV12-3/TRBV12-4 15 CASSLERTGRSPLHF
TRBV10-3 15 CAISDIQFRGTEAFF
TRBV6-5 18 CASSYSGLAGPPNNEQFF
TRBV29-1 13 CSGRDRGPDEAFF
TRBV10-3 13 CAITPDRAETQYF
TRBV2 14 CASSAQANTGELFF
TRBV6-1 16 CASRPLTGGRNQPQHF
TRBV20-1 15 CSAQPGPESGNTIYF